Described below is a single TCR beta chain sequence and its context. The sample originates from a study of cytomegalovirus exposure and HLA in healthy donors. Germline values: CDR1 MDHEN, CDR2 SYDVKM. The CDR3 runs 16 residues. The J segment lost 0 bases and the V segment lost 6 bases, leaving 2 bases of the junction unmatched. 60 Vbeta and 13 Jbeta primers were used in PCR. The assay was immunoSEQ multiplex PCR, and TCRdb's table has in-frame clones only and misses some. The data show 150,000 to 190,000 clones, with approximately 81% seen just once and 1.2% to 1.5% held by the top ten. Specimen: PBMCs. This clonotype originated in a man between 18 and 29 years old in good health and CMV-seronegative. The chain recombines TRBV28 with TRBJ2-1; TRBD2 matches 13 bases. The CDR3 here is CASSRTSGGSYNEQFF. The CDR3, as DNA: TGTGCCAGCAGCAGGACTAGCGGGGGCTCCTACAATGAGCAGTTCTTC.